A selection of T cell receptor beta chains follows, all from one sample in a study of blood T cells in healthy people across ages. TCRdb analysed the 5' RACE reads with MiXCR anew, one entry per CDR3 protein. The data contain some 1,000,000 distinct CDR3 sequences, under 30% of them singletons. The sample was also reused in another study, on T cells of mothers and their children.

The source material was blood. The receptors come from a girl aged 2-10 years in good health. The conserved cysteine and the conserved F or W are not part of the CDR3 here. D genes are given only for firm matches.

d_call v_call cdr3_length cdr3_aa
TRBD1 TRBV6-5 15 ASSYFAGTGAGEKLF
NA TRBV7-3 13 ASSSPPGKDNGYT
NA TRBV6-5 13 ASSPSGYATNEQF
TRBD2 TRBV9 12 ASSVSGGGDEQY
NA TRBV24-1 14 ATSEGAGGSTDTQY
NA TRBV12-3/TRBV12-4 10 ASSPYRETQY
NA TRBV29-1 10 SADSWGYGYT
TRBD1 TRBV2 10 ASSWTGGEQY
TRBD1 TRBV12-3/TRBV12-4 13 ASSPRQGSKNIQY
TRBD1 TRBV7-2 15 ASSLPIATGGQETQY
NA TRBV7-2 13 ASSLGQVAGNTIY
NA TRBV4-3 14 ASSRTPQGEGGELF
TRBD1 TRBV9 14 ASSGPRGTGGNEQF
TRBD2 TRBV28 16 ASQVSGVSAGGNNEQF